These 21 T cell receptor beta chains share one sample of origin, sequenced in a study of T cell changes during pregnancy in multiple sclerosis. Measured with immunoSEQ multiplex PCR; TCRdb has only the in-frame clones, and not every one. This table holds 84,000 or so clones, approximately 94% found once. Sequencing was performed on peripheral blood, taken in the third trimester of pregnancy. These receptors came from a female donor with multiple sclerosis, enrolled in a pregnancy study.

The J gene is TRBJ2-1, the V gene TRBV6-5; 14 bases are a match to TRBD2. Germline V CDR1 and CDR2: MNHEY, SVGAGI. The CDR3 length is 15 residues. With V trimmed by 6 bases and J by 9 bases, 7 bases remained unmatched. In DNA form, the CDR3 reads TGTGCCAGCAGACTGACTAGCGGGGGGGCCCCTGAGCAGTTCTTC. It translates to CASRLTSGGAPEQFF.

The CDR3 coding sequence is TGTGCCAGTAGTATAGGTCCTGGACTTAATCAGCCCCAGCATTTT. As protein: CASSIGPGLNQPQHF. The rearrangement uses TRBV19 and TRBJ1-5; no firm D call. Trimming cost V 1 base and J 4 bases, with 11 bases left between them. Germline values: CDR1 LNHDA, CDR2 SQIVND (reference sequence). CDR3 length: 15 amino acids.

This clone was seen only a few times. The V call is TRBV6-1, the J call TRBJ1-1; D call uncertain. Germline V lookup: CDR1 MNHNS, CDR2 SASEGT. CDR3 length equals 13 residues. V shed 9 bases and J shed 11 bases, with 22 bases lying between them. The CDR3 reads CASQFTAGLWAFF. CDR3 sequence (DNA): TGTGCCAGTCAATTTACAGCTGGTTTATGGGCTTTCTTT.

The chain has TRBV15 and TRBJ1-2; maybe TRBD1 (5 bases). The germline V and J ends were trimmed by 0 bases and 8 bases, with 22 bases remaining between them. CDR3 length equals 17 residues. Germline loops: CDR1 LNHNV, CDR2 YYDKDF (reference sequence). DNA for the CDR3: TGTGCCACCAGCAGAGATCGCCTGCCCCCAGGGCTAGGAGGCTACACCTTC. Amino acids: CATSRDRLPPGLGGYTF.

The chain is built from TRBV9 and TRBJ2-7, with D tentatively TRBD1 (6 bases). In germline, CDR1 is SGDLS, CDR2 YYNGEE. This CDR3 has 15 amino acids. V lost 4 bases, J lost 2 bases, and 16 bases lay in between. This CDR3 is CASSSRDNLPYEQYF. The CDR3 DNA reads TGTGCCAGCAGCTCCCGGGACAACCTACCCTACGAGCAGTACTTC.

This clone came up a few times. The V gene is TRBV6-1, the J gene TRBJ1-3; no reliable D call. V shed 7 bases and J shed 0 bases, with 10 bases lying between them. This CDR3 comprises 14 residues. Germline CDR1 reads MNHNS; CDR2 reads SASEGT. The CDR3 sequence: CASKNIASGNTIYF. For the CDR3, the DNA is TGTGCCAGCAAGAACATAGCCTCTGGAAACACCATATATTTT.

The rearrangement joins TRBV6-5 to TRBJ1-6, with 7 bases that match TRBD1. Losses at the gene ends were 8 bases for V and 6 bases for J; bases not matched to a gene: 7. The CDR3 is 14 amino acids. Germline values: CDR1 MNHEY, CDR2 SVGAGI. The CDR3 sequence is CASRTGTVNSPLHF. CDR3 in DNA: TGTGCCAGCCGCACCGGGACAGTTAATTCACCCCTCCACTTT.

The rearrangement joins TRBV29-1 to TRBJ2-3; the match to TRBD2 covers 12 bases. Germline-derived CDR1 and CDR2 are SQVTM and ANQGSEA. The CDR3 length is 16 residues. J gave up 2 bases and V 6 bases, and 9 bases lay outside the gene matches. The CDR3 reads CSVIRLAGAHTDTQYF. Written as DNA, the CDR3 is TGCAGCGTCATAAGACTAGCGGGGGCTCACACAGATACGCAGTATTTT.

The J gene is TRBJ2-7, the V gene TRBV5-8; weak D call: TRBD1 (5 bases). The CDR3 runs to 14 residues. From germline, CDR1 is SGHTS and CDR2 YDEGEE. The ends were cut back, 2 bases at V and 2 bases at J, with 11 bases in the middle. CDR3 amino acids: CASSLGQGAYEQYF. CDR3 bases: TGTGCCAGCAGCTTAGGCCAGGGTGCCTACGAGCAGTACTTC.

V usage is TRBV29-1 and J usage is TRBJ2-5; D possibly corresponds to TRBD1 (5 bases). V lost 6 bases and J lost 1, with 12 bases in between. The V gene's germline CDR1 is SQVTM and CDR2 ANQGSEA. The CDR3 contains 13 residues. The CDR3, as DNA: TGCAGCGTACGAGACAGCTCCCAAGAGACCCAGTACTTC. Amino acid sequence: CSVRDSSQETQYF. Looking up the rest from reference TRBV29-1 and TRBJ2-5 gives the full variable domain: SAVISQKPSRDICQRGTSLTIQCQVDSQVTMMFWYRQQPGQSLTLIATANQGSEATYESGFVIDKFPISRPNLTFSTLTVSNMSPEDSSIYLCSVRDSSQETQYFGPGTRLLVL.

The chain uses TRBV29-1 and TRBJ2-5; D gene ambiguous. Germline-derived CDR1 and CDR2 are SQVTM and ANQGSEA. V was cut by 7 bases and J by 2 bases, with 8 bases left in between. This CDR3 region has 11 residues. The CDR3 region has the DNA TGCAGCGGCTTACAACAAGAGACCCAGTACTTC. It yields the protein CSGLQQETQYF.

This rearrangement joins TRBV5-4 to TRBJ2-2; D unclear. Trimming took off 4 bases at V and 5 bases at J, with 9 bases between the two ends. In germline, CDR1 is SGHNT, CDR2 YYREEE (reference sequence). This CDR3 contains 13 residues. The CDR3 is CASSVRGTGELFF. CDR3 nucleotide sequence: TGTGCCAGCAGCGTCCGAGGTACCGGGGAGCTGTTTTTT.

This CDR3 is CASSQESSGGQWEQFF. CDR3 nucleotides: TGTGCCAGCAGCCAAGAATCTAGCGGGGGACAATGGGAGCAGTTCTTC. The chain recombines TRBV14 with TRBJ2-1; 10 bases are a match to TRBD2. CDR1 is SGHDN and CDR2 is FVKESK in the germline V gene. The V gene end was trimmed by 0 bases and the J gene end by 10 bases; junction bases not matched to a gene: 9. The CDR3 spans 16 residues.

The chain combines TRBV10-1 with TRBJ2-7; 7 nucleotides align to TRBD1. This CDR3 spans 14 amino acids. V trimming: 3 bases; J trimming: 2 bases; junction bases outside the gene matches: 4. Germline CDR1 and CDR2: WNHNN and SYGVQD (reference sequence). CDR3 nucleotide sequence: TGCGCCAGCAGTGACCCTGGACAGGCCTACGAGCAGTACTTC. Amino acid sequence: CASSDPGQAYEQYF.

This chain links TRBV5-8 with TRBJ1-5; no definite D call. Between the trimmed V and J ends, which lost 3 bases and 7 bases, there was a span of 11 bases. CDR3 size: 13 residues. Germline V gene lookup returns CDR1 SGHTS and CDR2 YDEGEE. The CDR3 DNA follows: TGTGCCAGCAGCTACCCCTCGGGGCAGCCCCAGCATTTT. It specifies CASSYPSGQPQHF.

J is TRBJ1-2 and V is TRBV19; D is perhaps TRBD1 (5 bases). Trimming took 4 bases from V and 2 from J, leaving 14 bases between them. The CDR3 has 15 residues. Germline V CDR1 and CDR2: LNHDA, SQIVND (reference sequence). For the CDR3, the DNA is TGTGCCAGTAGTACGTCCCAGGGATTCAACTATGGCTACACCTTC. Protein: CASSTSQGFNYGYTF.

This clone was recorded only once. V usage is TRBV9 and J usage is TRBJ2-3; 7 bases agree with TRBD1. The trim removed 3 bases at V and 2 bases at J, leaving 15 bases unmatched. CDR3 length equals 18 residues. Looked up from germline, CDR1 is SGDLS and CDR2 is YYNGEE. CDR3 sequence reads: CASSATRQGRASTDTQYF. The CDR3 DNA reads as TGTGCCAGCAGCGCCACCAGACAGGGACGGGCTTCCACAGATACGCAGTATTTT.

The chain carries TRBV6-1 and TRBJ1-1, with D possibly matching TRBD1 (6 bases). Germline V gene lookup returns CDR1 MNHNS and CDR2 SASEGT. This CDR3 contains 14 residues. Trimming took off 7 bases at V and 0 bases at J, with 12 bases between the two ends. The DNA for the CDR3 is TGTGCCAGCAACAGGGCTAACATGAACACTGAAGCTTTCTTT. Translated, it gives CASNRANMNTEAFF.

This chain uses TRBV6-5 with TRBJ1-1; perhaps TRBD1 as D (6 bases). V lost 5 bases and J lost 1, with 14 bases in between. From germline, CDR1 is MNHEY and CDR2 SVGAGI. This CDR3 spans 15 amino acids. The DNA of the CDR3 is TGTGCCAGCAGTCCGCGTTCGGGACAGAACACTGAAGCTTTCTTT. It encodes CASSPRSGQNTEAFF.

The chain uses TRBV4-2 and TRBJ2-7, with TRBD1 matching 9 bases. The junction had 4 bases not matched to a gene; V was cut back by 0 bases and J by 1 base. CDR1 is LGHNA, CDR2 YNFKEQ, per germline. CDR3 length equals 16 residues. In DNA, the CDR3 is TGTGCCAGCAGCCAAGAAGGGACAGGGACTTCCTACGAGCAGTACTTC. Translation: CASSQEGTGTSYEQYF.

V usage is TRBV5-4 and J usage is TRBJ1-6; possible D gene TRBD1, 6 bases. With 5 bases removed from V and 7 bases from J, the gap between germline ends came to 16 bases. CDR3 length: 15 amino acids. Looked up from germline, CDR1 is SGHNT and CDR2 is YYREEE (reference sequence). CDR3 in amino acids: CASSTTGTQNSPLHF. CDR3 DNA sequence: TGTGCCAGCAGTACTACCGGGACACAGAATTCACCCCTCCACTTT.